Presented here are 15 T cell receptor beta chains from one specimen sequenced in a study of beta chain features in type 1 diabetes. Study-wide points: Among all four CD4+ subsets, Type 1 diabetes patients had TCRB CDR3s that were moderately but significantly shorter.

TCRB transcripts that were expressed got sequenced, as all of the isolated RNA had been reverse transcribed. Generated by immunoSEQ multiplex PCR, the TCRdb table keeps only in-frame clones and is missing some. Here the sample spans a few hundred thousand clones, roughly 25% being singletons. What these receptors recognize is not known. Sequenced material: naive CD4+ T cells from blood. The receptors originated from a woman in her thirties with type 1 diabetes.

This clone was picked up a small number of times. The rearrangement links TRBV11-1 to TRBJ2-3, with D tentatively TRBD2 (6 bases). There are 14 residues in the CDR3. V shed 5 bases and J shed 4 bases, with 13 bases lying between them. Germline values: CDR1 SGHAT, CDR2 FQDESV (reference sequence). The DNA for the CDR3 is TGTGCCAGCAGCGTTAGCGGAGAGGCAGATACGCAGTATTTT. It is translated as CASSVSGEADTQYF.

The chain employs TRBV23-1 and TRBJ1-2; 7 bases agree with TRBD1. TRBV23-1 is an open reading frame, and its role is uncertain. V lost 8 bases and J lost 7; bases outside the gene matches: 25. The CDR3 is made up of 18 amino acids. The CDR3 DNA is TGCGCCAGCTATCGTTTCGGAGGGGGCGCGAACCTACCCCGTGGCTACACCTTC. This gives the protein CASYRFGGGANLPRGYTF.

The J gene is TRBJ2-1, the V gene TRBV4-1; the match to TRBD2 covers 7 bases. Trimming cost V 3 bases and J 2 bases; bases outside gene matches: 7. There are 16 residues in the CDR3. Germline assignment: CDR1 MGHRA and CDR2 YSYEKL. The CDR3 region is CASSHVQGLAYNEQFF. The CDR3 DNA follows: TGCGCCAGCAGCCATGTACAAGGACTAGCCTACAATGAGCAGTTCTTC.

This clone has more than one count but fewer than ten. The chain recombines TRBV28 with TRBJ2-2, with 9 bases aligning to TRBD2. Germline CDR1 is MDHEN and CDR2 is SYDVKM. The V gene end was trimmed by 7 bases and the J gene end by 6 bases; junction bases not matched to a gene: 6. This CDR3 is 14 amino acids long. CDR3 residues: CASTVAGVSGELFF. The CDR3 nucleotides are TGTGCCAGCACAGTAGCGGGAGTATCCGGGGAGCTGTTTTTT.

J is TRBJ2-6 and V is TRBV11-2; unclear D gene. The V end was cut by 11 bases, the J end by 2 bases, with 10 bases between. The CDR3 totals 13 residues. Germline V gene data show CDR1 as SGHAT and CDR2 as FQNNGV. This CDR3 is CAYLPPGANVLTF. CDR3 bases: TGTGCCTATCTTCCCCCTGGGGCCAACGTCCTGACTTTC.

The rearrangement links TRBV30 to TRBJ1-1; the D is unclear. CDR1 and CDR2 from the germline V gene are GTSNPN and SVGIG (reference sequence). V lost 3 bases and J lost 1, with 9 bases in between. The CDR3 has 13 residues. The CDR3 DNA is TGTGCCTGGAGCATTGAGCCGAACACTGAAGCTTTCTTT. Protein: CAWSIEPNTEAFF.

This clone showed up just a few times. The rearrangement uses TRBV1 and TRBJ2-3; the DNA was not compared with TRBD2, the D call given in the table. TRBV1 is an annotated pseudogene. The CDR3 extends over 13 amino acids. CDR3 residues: CTSSRGGTHTQYF. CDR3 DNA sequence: TGCACCAGCAGCCGCGGAGGCACCCATACGCAGTATTTT.

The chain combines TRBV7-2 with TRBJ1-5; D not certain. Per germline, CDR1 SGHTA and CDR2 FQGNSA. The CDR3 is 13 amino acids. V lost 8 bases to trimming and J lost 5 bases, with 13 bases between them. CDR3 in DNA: TGTGCCAGCGCCATCGGCGGTGATCAGCCCCAGCATTTT. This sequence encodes CASAIGGDQPQHF.

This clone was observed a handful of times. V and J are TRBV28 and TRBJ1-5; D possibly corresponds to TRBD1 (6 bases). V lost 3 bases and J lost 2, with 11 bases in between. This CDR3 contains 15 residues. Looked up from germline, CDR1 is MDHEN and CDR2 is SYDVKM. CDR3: CASSFNRDGNQPQHF. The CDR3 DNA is TGTGCCAGCAGTTTTAACAGGGATGGCAATCAGCCCCAGCATTTT.

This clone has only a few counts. CDR3 sequence reads: CATSKTPGGRVETQYF. CDR3 DNA sequence: TGTGCCACCAGCAAAACCCCAGGGGGCAGGGTGGAGACCCAGTACTTC. The rearrangement uses TRBV15 and TRBJ2-5; 8 positions match TRBD1. V lost 4 bases to trimming and J lost 5 bases; unmatched junction nucleotides: 12. The CDR3 consists of 16 residues. CDR1 and CDR2 from the germline V gene are LNHNV and YYDKDF (reference sequence).

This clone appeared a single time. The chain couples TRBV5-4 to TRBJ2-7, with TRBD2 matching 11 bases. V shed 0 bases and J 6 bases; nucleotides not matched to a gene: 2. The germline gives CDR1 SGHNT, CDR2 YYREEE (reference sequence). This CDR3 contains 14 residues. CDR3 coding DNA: TGTGCCAGCAGCTTGGGGCTAGCGGGAGGCGAGCAGTACTTC. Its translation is CASSLGLAGGEQYF.

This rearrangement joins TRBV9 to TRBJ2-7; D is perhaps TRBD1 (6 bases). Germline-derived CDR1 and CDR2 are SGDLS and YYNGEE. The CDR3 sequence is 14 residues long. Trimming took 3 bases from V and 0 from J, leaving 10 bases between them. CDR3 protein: CASSGGPSSYEQYF. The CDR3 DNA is TGTGCCAGCAGCGGGGGGCCAAGCTCCTACGAGCAGTACTTC.

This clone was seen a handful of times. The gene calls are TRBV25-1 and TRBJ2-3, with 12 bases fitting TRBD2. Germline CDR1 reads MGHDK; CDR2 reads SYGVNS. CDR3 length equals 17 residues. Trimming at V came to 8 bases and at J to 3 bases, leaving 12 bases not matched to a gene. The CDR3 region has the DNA TGTGCCAGCGGGCCGGCTAGCGGGAGGGCCGGTACAGATACGCAGTATTTT. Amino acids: CASGPASGRAGTDTQYF.

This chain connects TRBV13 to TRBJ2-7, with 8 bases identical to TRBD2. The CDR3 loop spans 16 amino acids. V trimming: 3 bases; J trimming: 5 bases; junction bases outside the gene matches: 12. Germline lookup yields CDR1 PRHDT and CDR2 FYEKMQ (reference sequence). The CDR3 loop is CASSFFSSGSRDEQYF. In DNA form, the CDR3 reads TGTGCCAGCAGCTTTTTCTCGAGCGGGAGTCGGGACGAGCAGTACTTC.

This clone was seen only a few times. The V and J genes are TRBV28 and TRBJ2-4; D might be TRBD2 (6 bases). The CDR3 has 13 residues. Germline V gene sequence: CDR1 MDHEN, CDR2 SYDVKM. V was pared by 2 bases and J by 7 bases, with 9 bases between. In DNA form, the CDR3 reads TGTGCCAGCAGTTTAACTAGCTTCAACATTCAGTACTTC. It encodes CASSLTSFNIQYF.